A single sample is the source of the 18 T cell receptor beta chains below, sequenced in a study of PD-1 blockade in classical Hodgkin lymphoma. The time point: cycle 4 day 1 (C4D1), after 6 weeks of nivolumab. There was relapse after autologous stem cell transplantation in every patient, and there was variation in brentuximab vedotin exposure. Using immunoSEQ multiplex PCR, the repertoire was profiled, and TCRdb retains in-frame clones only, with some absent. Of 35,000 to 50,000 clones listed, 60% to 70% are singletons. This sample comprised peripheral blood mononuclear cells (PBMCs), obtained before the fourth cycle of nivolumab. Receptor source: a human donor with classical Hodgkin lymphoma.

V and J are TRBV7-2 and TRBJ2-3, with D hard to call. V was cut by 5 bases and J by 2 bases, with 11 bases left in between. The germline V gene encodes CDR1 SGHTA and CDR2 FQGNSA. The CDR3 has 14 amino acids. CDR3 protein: CASSALSPTDTQYF. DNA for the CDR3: TGTGCCAGCAGCGCACTTAGTCCCACAGATACGCAGTATTTT.

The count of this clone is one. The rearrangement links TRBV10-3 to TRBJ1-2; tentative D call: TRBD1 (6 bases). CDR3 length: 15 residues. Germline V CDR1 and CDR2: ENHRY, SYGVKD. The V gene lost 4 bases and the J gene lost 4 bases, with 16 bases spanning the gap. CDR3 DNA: TGTGCCATCAGTGGGTCGGGGGGCCTGAGCTATGGCTACACCTTC. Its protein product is CAISGSGGLSYGYTF.

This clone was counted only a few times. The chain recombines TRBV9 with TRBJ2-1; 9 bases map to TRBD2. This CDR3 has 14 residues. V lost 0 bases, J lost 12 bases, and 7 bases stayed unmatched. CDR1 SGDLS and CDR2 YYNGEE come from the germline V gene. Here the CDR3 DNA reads TGTGCCAGCAGCGTAGGATTAGCGGGAGATCGGCAGTTCTTC. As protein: CASSVGLAGDRQFF.

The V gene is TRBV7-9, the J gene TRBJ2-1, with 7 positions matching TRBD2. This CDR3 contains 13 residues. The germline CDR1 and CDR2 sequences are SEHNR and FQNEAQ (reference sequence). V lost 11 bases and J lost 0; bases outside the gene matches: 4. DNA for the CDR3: TGTGCCTGGGGGGGGAGCTCCTACAATGAGCAGTTCTTC. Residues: CAWGGSSYNEQFF.

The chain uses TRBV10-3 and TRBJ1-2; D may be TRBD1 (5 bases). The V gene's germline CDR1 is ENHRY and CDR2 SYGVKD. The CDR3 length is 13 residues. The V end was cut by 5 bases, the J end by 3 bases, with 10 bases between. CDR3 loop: CAISTTEDYGYTF. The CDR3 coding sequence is TGTGCCATCAGTACGACAGAAGACTATGGCTACACCTTC.

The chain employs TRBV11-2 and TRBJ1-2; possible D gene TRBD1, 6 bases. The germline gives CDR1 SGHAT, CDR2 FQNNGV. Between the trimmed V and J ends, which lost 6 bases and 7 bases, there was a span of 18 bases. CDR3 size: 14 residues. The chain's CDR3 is CASRLGGRGRGYTF. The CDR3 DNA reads TGTGCCAGCAGACTCGGGGGCAGGGGTCGTGGCTACACCTTC.

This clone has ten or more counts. CDR3 sequence: CASSYSGANTEAFF. In DNA form, the CDR3 reads TGTGCCAGCAGTTACTCGGGGGCGAACACTGAAGCTTTCTTT. The chain uses TRBV6-5 and TRBJ1-1; possibly TRBD1 for D (6 bases). The CDR3 is 14 amino acids. CDR1 and CDR2 (germline): MNHEY, SVGAGI. The V end was cut by 0 bases, the J end by 1 base, with 6 bases between.

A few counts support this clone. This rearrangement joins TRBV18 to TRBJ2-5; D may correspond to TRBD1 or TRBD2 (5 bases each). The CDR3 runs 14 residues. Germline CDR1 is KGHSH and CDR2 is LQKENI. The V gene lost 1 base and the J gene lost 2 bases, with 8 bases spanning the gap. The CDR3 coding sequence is TGTGCCAGCTCACCACTCGGGGCGCAAGAGACCCAGTACTTC. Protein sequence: CASSPLGAQETQYF.

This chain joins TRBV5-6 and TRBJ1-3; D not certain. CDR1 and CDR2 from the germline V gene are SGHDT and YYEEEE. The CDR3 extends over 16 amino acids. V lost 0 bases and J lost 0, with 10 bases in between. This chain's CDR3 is CASSLGTGSSGNTIYF. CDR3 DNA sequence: TGTGCCAGCAGCTTGGGGACGGGGAGCTCTGGAAACACCATATATTTT.

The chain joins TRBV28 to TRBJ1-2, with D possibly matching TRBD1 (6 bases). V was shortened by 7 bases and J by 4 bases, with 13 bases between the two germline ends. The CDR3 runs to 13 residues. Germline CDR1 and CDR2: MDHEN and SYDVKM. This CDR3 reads CASKGPGAYGYTF. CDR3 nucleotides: TGTGCCAGCAAAGGACCAGGGGCCTATGGCTACACCTTC.

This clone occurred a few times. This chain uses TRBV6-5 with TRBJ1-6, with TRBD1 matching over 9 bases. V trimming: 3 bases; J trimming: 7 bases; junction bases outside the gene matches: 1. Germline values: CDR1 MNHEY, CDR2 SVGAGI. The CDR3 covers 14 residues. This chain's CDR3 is CASSYGTGNSPLHF. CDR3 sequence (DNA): TGTGCCAGCAGTTATGGGACAGGGAATTCACCCCTCCACTTT.

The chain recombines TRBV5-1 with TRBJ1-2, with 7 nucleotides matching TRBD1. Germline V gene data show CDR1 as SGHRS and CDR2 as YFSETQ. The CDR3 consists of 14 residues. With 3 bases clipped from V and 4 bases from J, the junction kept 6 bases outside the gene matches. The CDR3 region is CASSWLDRSYGYTF. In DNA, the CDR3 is TGCGCCAGCAGCTGGCTGGACAGGAGCTATGGCTACACCTTC.

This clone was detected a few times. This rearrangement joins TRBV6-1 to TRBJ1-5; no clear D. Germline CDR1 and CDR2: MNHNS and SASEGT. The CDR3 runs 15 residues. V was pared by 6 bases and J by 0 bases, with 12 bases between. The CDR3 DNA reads TGTGCCAGCAGCGCGAGGGAAAATAGCAATCAGCCCCAGCATTTT. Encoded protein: CASSARENSNQPQHF.

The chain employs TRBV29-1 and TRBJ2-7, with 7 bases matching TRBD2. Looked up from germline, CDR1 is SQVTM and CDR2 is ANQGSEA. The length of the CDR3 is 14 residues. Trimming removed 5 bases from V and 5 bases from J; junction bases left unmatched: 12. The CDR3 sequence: CSVKSSGIRHEQYF. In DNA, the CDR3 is TGCAGCGTTAAGTCGAGCGGGATCCGCCACGAGCAGTACTTC.

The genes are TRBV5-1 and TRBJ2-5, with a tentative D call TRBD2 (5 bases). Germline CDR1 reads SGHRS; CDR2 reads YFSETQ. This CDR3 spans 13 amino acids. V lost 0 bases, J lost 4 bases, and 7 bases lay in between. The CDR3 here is CASSLGGPETQYF. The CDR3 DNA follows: TGCGCCAGCAGCTTGGGAGGGCCAGAGACCCAGTACTTC. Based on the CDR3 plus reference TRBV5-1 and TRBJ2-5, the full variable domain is KAGVTQTPRYLIKTRGQQVTLSCSPISGHRSVSWYQQTPGQGLQFLFEYFSETQRNKGNFPGRFSGRQFSNSRSEMNVSTLELGDSALYLCASSLGGPETQYFGPGTRLLVL.

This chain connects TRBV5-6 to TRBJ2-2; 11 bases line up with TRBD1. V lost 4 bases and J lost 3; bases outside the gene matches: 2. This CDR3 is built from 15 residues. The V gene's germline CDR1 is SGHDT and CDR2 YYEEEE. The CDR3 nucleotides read TGTGCCAGCAGCGGGGACAGGGGGTACACCGGGGAGCTGTTTTTT. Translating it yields CASSGDRGYTGELFF.

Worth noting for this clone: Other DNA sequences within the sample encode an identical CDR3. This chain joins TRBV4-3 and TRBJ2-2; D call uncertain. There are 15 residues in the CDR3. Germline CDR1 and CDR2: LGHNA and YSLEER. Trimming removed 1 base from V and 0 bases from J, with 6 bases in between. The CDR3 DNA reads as TGCGCCAGCAGCCAAGTTGGGTCGAACACCGGGGAGCTGTTTTTT. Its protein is CASSQVGSNTGELFF.

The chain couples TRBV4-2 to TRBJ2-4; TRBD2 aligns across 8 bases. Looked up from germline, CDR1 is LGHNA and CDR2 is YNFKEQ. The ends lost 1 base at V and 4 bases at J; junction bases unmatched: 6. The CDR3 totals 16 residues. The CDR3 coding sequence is TGTGCCAGCAGCCAAGTCCAACTAGCGGATAAAAACATTCAGTACTTC. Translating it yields CASSQVQLADKNIQYF.